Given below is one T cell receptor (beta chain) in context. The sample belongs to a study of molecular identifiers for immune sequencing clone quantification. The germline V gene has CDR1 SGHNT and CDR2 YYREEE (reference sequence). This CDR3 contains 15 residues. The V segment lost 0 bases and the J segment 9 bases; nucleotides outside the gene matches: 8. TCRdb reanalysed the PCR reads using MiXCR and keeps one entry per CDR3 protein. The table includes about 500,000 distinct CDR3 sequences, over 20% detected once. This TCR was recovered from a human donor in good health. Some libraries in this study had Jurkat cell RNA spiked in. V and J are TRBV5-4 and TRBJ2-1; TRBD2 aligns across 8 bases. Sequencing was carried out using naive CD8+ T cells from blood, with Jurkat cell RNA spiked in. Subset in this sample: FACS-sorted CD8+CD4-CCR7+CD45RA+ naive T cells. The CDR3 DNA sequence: TGTGCCAGCAGCTTGGTGGCGGGGGGAGTCGGTGAGCAGTTCTTC. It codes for CASSLVAGGVGEQFF.